This T cell receptor (beta chain) was recorded in a study of identical twins (dated by TCRdb to 2016 to 2018). Regarding the complete study: TCR alpha and beta repertoires from monozygotic twins, unrelated adults of various ages and cord blood were deep-sequenced to test whether fetal clonotypes persist. Replicate twin experiments were performed at different times using different library preparation protocols to rule out contamination.

This clonotype has ten or more counts. No cognate antigen has been identified for it. Base qualities are not recorded, but no much larger clone differs from it by a single base. Findings and caveats that apply to the study as a whole: In monozygotic twins, out-of-frame TCR alpha sharing was systematically underestimated by recombination models, although the models agreed with sharing between unrelated individuals. Fewer insertions were carried by abundant cord blood beta clonotypes; a weaker similar trend was observed in young adult naive repertoires, while no such trend was observed in memory repertoires. Excess twin sharing in beta out-of-frame sequences was weaker because fewer shared sequences lowered the signal-to-noise ratio. Because the same donors could not be followed over many years, the conclusions depended on cross-sectional statistical analysis. Compared with coincidental sharing between unrelated individuals, out-of-frame TCR alpha sequences shared between twins showed an excess of sequences with low generation probability. Zero-insertion analyses could be partly confounded by invariant T cells such as MAIT and iNKT, although diverse VJ usage argued against such confounding for most clonotypes.

Every donor in the study was a healthy Caucasian. The CDR3 covers 17 residues, taking in both the cysteine and the phenylalanine. This entry keeps only the CDR3 DNA: 51 bases, framed from base 1. The library was produced with 5' RACE. TCRdb records Illumina HiSeq 2000 as the sequencer. Template switching added a universal primer binding site, and the final cDNA carried a unique molecular identifier that allowed TCR cDNA molecules to be counted accurately. Specific primers in the conserved constant-segment region were used to synthesize first-strand cDNA for the TCR alpha and beta chains. Each cDNA library was double barcoded, with a SMART-Mk sample barcode plus Illumina barcodes, to control for contamination. TruSeq adapter sequences along with Illumina sample barcodes were introduced in two successive PCR steps. TCR alpha and beta cDNA libraries were sequenced on the Illumina HiSeq platform with custom primers. The paper's processing steps were these. Unique molecular identifiers were extracted from raw reads with MiGEC, and CDR3 positions were determined with MiXCR. For each individual, recombination models were inferred using an EM algorithm with the repgenHMM and IGoR tools. The tcR package in R was used for shared clonotype analysis, with sharing normalized by the product of cloneset sizes. To study raw recombination without the effects of thymic and clonal selection, out-of-frame nonproductive sequences were analyzed. Clones were called with MiXCR by TCRdb after fastp trimmed the public reads at Q25, and only in-frame beta chains were retained. Identical CDR3 proteins give one entry, which carries the most common genes and DNA. These V and J calls derive from TCRdb rather than the authors' analysis. Across this sample there are some 1,600,000 distinct CDR3 sequences, with around 29% seen only once. The ten most abundant clones make up about 0.3% of the sample.

The specimen sequenced was cord blood. The chain uses TRBV21-1 and TRBJ1-2; the D call TRBD1 from the table was never checked on the DNA. TRBV21-1 is assigned pseudogene status. The sequence came from a newborn girl in good health. The base sequence is TGTGCCAGCAGCAAAGCGCTTTGGACAGGGATTAACTATGGCTACACCTTC. Its coded protein is CASSKALWTGINYGYTF.